This T cell receptor beta chain was obtained from a study of T cell repertoires in cytomegalovirus infection. Overall study: CMV epitopes that were recently identified and HLA-C-restricted were used alongside well-studied HLA-B-restricted ones. In public TCR beta signatures, there were indications of both CMV infection and matching HLA type.

TCRdb re-called the reads with MiXCR, one entry per CDR3 protein. Of about 830,000 distinct CDR3 sequences listed, approximately 32% are singletons. With 10 bases removed from V and 3 bases from J, the gap between germline ends came to 16 bases. From germline, CDR1 is MNHEY and CDR2 SVGEGT. The CDR3 totals 14 residues. Broader study findings: Accumulated public TCR beta family frequency recognized individuals carrying CMV together with the relevant HLA. The ex vivo response was dominated by HLA-C-restricted CMV-specific TCR beta clonotypes.

Notes on this clonotype: The antigen remains unidentified.

The receptor's source is a human donor in good health (CMV status not recorded). Some clones in this sample may be carry-over from other donors' samples. The chain joins TRBV6-2 or TRBV6-3 to TRBJ2-1; the D gene is possibly TRBD1 (6 bases). Sequencing was performed on cultured CD8+ T cells from PBMCs, taken from culture after CMV antigen stimulation. In DNA form, the CDR3 reads TGTGCCATTAAACCCGGGGACAACTACAATGAGCAGTTCTTC. Translating it yields CAIKPGDNYNEQFF.